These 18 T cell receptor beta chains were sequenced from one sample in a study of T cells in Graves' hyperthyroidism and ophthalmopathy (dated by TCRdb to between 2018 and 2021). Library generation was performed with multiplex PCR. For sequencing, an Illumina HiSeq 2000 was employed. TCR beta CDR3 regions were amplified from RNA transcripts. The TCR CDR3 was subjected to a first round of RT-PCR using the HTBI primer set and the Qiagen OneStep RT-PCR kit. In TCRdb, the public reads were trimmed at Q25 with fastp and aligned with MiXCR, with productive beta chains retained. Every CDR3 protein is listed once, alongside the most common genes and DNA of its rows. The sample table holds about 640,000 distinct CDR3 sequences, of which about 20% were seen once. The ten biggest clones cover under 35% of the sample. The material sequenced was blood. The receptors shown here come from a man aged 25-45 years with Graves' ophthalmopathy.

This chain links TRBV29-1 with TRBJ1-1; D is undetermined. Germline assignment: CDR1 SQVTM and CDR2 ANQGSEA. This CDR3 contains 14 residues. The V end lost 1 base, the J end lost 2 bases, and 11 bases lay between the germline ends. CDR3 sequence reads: CSVEVGLHNTEAFF. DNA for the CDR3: TGCAGCGTTGAAGTAGGACTCCATAACACTGAAGCTTTCTTT.

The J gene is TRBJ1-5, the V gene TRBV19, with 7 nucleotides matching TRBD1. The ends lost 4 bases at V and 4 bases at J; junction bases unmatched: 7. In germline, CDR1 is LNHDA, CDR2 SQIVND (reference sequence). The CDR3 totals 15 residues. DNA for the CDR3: TGTGCCAGTAGTACCCATGGACAGGCGAATCAGCCCCAGCATTTT. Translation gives CASSTHGQANQPQHF.

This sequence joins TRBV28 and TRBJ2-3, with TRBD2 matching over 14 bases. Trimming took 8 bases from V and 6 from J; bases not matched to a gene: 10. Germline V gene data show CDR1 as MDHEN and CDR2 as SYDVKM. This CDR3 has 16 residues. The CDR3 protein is CASGLPGLAGVDTQYF. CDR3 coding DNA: TGTGCCAGCGGGCTCCCGGGACTAGCGGGAGTGGATACGCAGTATTTT.

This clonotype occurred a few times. The CDR3 here is CASSREGLQSEQFF. DNA of the CDR3: TGTGCCAGCTCAAGGGAAGGACTGCAGAGTGAGCAGTTCTTC. The J gene is TRBJ2-1, the V gene TRBV2, with a weak D call TRBD2 (5 bases). The CDR3 is 14 residues long. The germline gives CDR1 SNHLY, CDR2 FYNNEI. V shed 8 bases and J shed 9 bases, with 20 bases lying between them.

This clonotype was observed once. CDR3 in DNA: TGCAGCGTTGAAGGCCTTTTCTTAGCGATCACAGATACGCAGTATTTT. It encodes CSVEGLFLAITDTQYF. The chain uses TRBV29-1 and TRBJ2-3, with D possibly being TRBD2 (5 bases). Germline V gene lookup returns CDR1 SQVTM and CDR2 ANQGSEA. The V end was cut by 1 base, the J end by 2 bases, with 16 bases between. This CDR3 region has 16 residues.

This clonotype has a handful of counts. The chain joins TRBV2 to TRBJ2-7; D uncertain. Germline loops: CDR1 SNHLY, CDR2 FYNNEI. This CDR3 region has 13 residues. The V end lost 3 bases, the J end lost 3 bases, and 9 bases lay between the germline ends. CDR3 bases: TGTGCCAGCAGTGACAGGTATAGCTACGAGCAGTACTTC. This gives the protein CASSDRYSYEQYF.

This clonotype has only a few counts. CDR3 coding DNA: TGTGCCAGCAGCCAGTCTATGGGACGACGCTACGAGCAGTACTTC. Translated, it gives CASSQSMGRRYEQYF. The chain employs TRBV16 and TRBJ2-7, with D perhaps assigned TRBD1 or TRBD2 (5 bases each). The CDR3 totals 15 residues. Germline V CDR1 and CDR2: KGHSY, FQNENV. V lost 3 bases, J lost 3 bases, and 15 bases lay in between.

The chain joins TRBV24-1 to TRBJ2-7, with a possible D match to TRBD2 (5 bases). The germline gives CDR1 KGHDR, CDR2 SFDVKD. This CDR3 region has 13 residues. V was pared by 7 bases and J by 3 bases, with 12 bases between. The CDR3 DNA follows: TGTGCCACCAGGAGGGATGGGGTCTACGAGCAGTACTTC. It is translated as CATRRDGVYEQYF.

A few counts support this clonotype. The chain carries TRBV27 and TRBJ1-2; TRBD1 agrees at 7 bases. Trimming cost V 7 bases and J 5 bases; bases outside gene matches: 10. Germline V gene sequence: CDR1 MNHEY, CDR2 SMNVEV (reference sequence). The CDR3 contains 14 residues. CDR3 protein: CASKRDSVSYGYTF. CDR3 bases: TGTGCCAGCAAACGGGACAGTGTCTCTTATGGCTACACCTTC.

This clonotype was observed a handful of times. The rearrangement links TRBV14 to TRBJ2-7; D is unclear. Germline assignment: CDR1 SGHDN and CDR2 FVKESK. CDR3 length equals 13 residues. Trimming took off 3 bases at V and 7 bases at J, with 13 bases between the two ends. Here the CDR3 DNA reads TGTGCCAGCAGCCATGAACAGACCCTGGAGCAGTACTTC. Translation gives CASSHEQTLEQYF.

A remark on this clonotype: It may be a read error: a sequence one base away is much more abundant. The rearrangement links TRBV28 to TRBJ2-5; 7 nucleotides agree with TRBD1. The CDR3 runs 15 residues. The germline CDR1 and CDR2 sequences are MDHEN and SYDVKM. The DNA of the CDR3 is TGTGCCAGCAGTTTTCAGCAGGGGGTGCAAGAGGCCCAGTACTTC. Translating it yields CASSFQQGVQEAQYF.

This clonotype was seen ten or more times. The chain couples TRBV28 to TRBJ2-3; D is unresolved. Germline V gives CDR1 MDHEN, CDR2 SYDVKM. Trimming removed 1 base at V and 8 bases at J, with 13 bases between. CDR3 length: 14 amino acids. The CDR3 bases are TGTGCCAGCAGTTTATCAGACCCTGCGGTTACGCAGTATTTT. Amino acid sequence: CASSLSDPAVTQYF.

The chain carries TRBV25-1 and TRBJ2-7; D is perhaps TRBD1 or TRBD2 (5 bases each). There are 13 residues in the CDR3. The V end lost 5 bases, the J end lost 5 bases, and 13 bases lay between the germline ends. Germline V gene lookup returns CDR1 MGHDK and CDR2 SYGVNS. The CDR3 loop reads CASSKRRDHEQYF. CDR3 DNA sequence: TGTGCCAGCAGTAAAAGACGGGACCACGAGCAGTACTTC.

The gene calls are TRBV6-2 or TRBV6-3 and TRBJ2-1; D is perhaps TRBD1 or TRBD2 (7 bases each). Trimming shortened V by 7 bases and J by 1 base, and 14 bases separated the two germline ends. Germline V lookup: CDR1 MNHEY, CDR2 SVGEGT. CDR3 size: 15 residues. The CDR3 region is CASNQGGVSYNEQFF. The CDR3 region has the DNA TGTGCCAGCAATCAGGGGGGGGTTTCCTACAATGAGCAGTTCTTC.

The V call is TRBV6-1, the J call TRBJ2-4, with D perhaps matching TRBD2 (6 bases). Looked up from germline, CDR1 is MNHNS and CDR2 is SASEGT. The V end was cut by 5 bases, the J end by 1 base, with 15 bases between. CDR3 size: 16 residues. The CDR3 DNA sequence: TGTGCCAGCAGTCGGAGGGGCTCGGGGGCCAAAAACATTCAGTACTTC. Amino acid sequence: CASSRRGSGAKNIQYF.

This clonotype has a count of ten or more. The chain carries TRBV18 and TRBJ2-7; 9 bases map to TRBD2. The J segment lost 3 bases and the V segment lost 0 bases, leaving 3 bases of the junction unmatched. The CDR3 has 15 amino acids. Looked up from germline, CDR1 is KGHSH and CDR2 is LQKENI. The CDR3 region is CASSPPPAGGYEQYF. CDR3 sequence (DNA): TGTGCCAGCTCACCACCTCCAGCGGGAGGCTACGAGCAGTACTTC.

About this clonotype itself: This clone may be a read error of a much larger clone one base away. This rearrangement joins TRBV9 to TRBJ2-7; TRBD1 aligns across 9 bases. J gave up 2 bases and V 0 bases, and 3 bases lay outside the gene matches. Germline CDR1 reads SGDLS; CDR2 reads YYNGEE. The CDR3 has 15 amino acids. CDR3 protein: CASSVGGTGTYEQYF. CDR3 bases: TGTGCCAGCAGCGTAGGGGGGACAGGGACCTACGAGCAGTACTTC.

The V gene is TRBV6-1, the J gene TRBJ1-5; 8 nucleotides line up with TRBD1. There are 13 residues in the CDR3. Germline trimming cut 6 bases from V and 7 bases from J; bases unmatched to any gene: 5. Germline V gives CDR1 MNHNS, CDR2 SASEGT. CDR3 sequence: CASSTGGAQPQHF. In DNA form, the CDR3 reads TGTGCCAGCAGCACAGGGGGAGCACAGCCCCAGCATTTT.